The TCR beta chain described here comes from a study of long-term antiretroviral therapy in people with HIV. Germline trimming cut 7 bases from V and 7 bases from J; bases unmatched to any gene: 11. Per germline, CDR1 SNHLY and CDR2 FYNNEI. The CDR3 is made up of 15 amino acids. The study's findings and limits: Increased diversity was seen after ART, yet it remained lower than in transplant donor controls. Pre-ART-expanded clones dominated the repertoire at all time points.

The immunoSEQ assay was v3.0, run at survey level. The method was immunoSEQ multiplex PCR; TCRdb's version includes in-frame clones alone and lacks a portion of them. The sample has 33,000 or so clones; 82% are singletons. On this clone itself: Its antigen is not identified.

The sequence derives from a man aged 18-30 years with HIV. The sample here was unsorted PBMCs, taken 0.3 years after starting antiretroviral therapy. This chain joins TRBV2 and TRBJ2-1; 9 nucleotides align to TRBD1. The CDR3 nucleotides are TGTGCCAGCATTGGGACAGGGTATAGCAAGAATGAGCAGTTCTTC. Protein product: CASIGTGYSKNEQFF.